Below, 9 T cell receptor beta chains from the same sample are listed, as sequenced in a study of human T cells and chemical hapten exposure. TCRdb itself ran the RACE reads through MiXCR, one entry per CDR3 protein. Among approximately 86,000 distinct CDR3 sequences, roughly a tenth were seen once, and the ten largest hold more than 1%. The time point is: patch test 3, about 24 weeks after DPC sensitization. As to treatment: therapeutic diphenylcyclopropenone sensitization with weekly scalp DPC. The material sequenced was whole blood, taken in connection with sensitization to the hapten diphenylcyclopropenone (DPC). The receptors originated from a woman in her thirties with alopecia areata. Some clones in this sample may be carry-over from other donors' samples.

The rearrangement links TRBV19 to TRBJ2-1; the match to TRBD2 covers 8 bases. The CDR3 totals 14 residues. Trimming removed 3 bases from V and 8 bases from J; junction bases left unmatched: 6. Per germline, CDR1 LNHDA and CDR2 SQIVND (reference sequence). The CDR3 bases are TGTGCCAGTAGTATGCGGGGGGCCTCCTATGAGCAGTTCTTC. The encoded protein is CASSMRGASYEQFF.

The gene calls are TRBV5-5 and TRBJ2-1, with 13 bases that match TRBD2. Per germline, CDR1 SGHKS and CDR2 YYEKEE (reference sequence). The CDR3 extends over 14 amino acids. V was pared by 5 bases and J by 9 bases, with 5 bases of the junction left unmatched. CDR3 nucleotides: TGTGCCAGCAGTACGGGACTAGCGGGGATTGAGCAGTTCTTC. Encoded protein: CASSTGLAGIEQFF.

At least ten counts were recorded for this clonotype. This chain links TRBV7-9 with TRBJ1-1, with a weak D call TRBD1 (5 bases). Looked up from germline, CDR1 is SEHNR and CDR2 is FQNEAQ (reference sequence). Trimming left V 4 bases short and J 7 bases short, with 13 bases between. This CDR3 is built from 13 residues. CDR3 nucleotides: TGTGCCAGCAGCTCTCAGGGTCGCAGTGAAGCTTTCTTT. It translates to CASSSQGRSEAFF.

This clonotype is deemed medium-sized. The J gene is TRBJ2-1, the V gene TRBV9; 8 bases agree with TRBD2. The CDR3 is made up of 15 amino acids. Per the germline V gene, CDR1 is SGDLS and CDR2 is YYNGEE. The V gene end was trimmed by 5 bases and the J gene end by 6 bases; junction bases not matched to a gene: 10. CDR3: CASSTGTSFANEQFF. In DNA form, the CDR3 reads TGTGCCAGCAGTACAGGGACTAGTTTTGCCAATGAGCAGTTCTTC.

This clonotype was counted between two and nine times. The chain has TRBV2 and TRBJ1-2, with D hard to call. V was shortened by 7 bases and J by 8 bases, with 11 bases between the two germline ends. CDR3 length equals 11 residues. The germline V gene encodes CDR1 SNHLY and CDR2 FYNNEI. The chain's CDR3 is CASKMASGYTF. The CDR3 DNA reads as TGTGCCAGCAAAATGGCGTCCGGCTACACCTTC. Drawing the rest from reference TRBV2 and TRBJ1-2, the complete variable domain is EPEVTQTPSHQVTQMGQEVILRCVPISNHLYFYWYRQILGQKVEFLVSFYNNEISEKSEIFDDQFSVERPDGSNFTLKIRSTKLEDSAMYFCASKMASGYTFGSGTRLTVV.

This clonotype has only a few counts. The chain combines TRBV28 with TRBJ1-5; D is unresolved. The CDR3 has 15 amino acids. Germline CDR1 MDHEN, CDR2 SYDVKM. Trimming removed 6 bases at V and 2 bases at J, with 14 bases between. CDR3 protein: CASRVGFFGNQPQHF. CDR3 nucleotides: TGTGCCAGCAGGGTAGGGTTTTTTGGCAATCAGCCCCAGCATTTT.

The rearrangement links TRBV20-1 to TRBJ1-6; 8 nucleotides agree with TRBD1. Trimming at V came to 3 bases and at J to 5 bases, leaving 6 bases not matched to a gene. Germline CDR1 reads DFQATT; CDR2 reads SNEGSKA (reference sequence). This CDR3 is 15 amino acids long. The CDR3 nucleotides are TGCAGTGCTAGGGAAAGGACAGGGAATAATTCACCCCTCCACTTT. Its protein product is CSARERTGNNSPLHF.

This clonotype was seen more than once but under ten times. The CDR3 loop reads CASSQPQGTGEQYF. For the CDR3, the DNA is TGTGCCAGCAGCCAGCCCCAGGGTACTGGCGAGCAGTACTTC. The rearrangement links TRBV28 to TRBJ2-7; D is possibly TRBD1 (5 bases). CDR1 MDHEN and CDR2 SYDVKM come from the germline V gene. The CDR3 has 14 amino acids. Trimming pared 6 bases from V and 6 bases from J, leaving 18 bases between.

The chain recombines TRBV3-1 with TRBJ1-1; D ambiguous. CDR3 length: 11 residues. Deletions cut 4 bases from V and 5 bases from J, with 5 bases between. Germline V gene data show CDR1 as LGHDT and CDR2 as YNNKEL (reference sequence). The CDR3 loop is CASSLRTEAFF. Written as DNA, the CDR3 is TGTGCCAGCAGCCTCCGAACTGAAGCTTTCTTT.